This passage covers 27 T cell receptor beta chains from one sample sequenced in a study of T-cell reconstitution after alpha-beta-depleted transplantation in children. Unique molecular identifiers were incorporated during preparation of the TCRbeta library. MiXCR, run by TCRdb on the PCR reads, gives a single entry per CDR3 protein. The table lists approximately 510,000 distinct CDR3 sequences, about a sixth of them singletons, with less than 4% in the top ten. The sample in question was PBMCs from the stem cell graft donor, obtained from the stem cell graft. The receptor source for this set is a human donor who donated a stem cell graft to a child with acute lymphoblastic leukemia.

The genes are TRBV29-1 and TRBJ2-7; D is unclear. This CDR3 spans 11 amino acids. Germline CDR1 reads SQVTM; CDR2 reads ANQGSEA. V dropped 6 bases and J dropped 7 bases, with 13 bases sitting between them. CDR3 sequence reads: CSVVDVGEQYF. The CDR3 DNA reads as TGCAGCGTCGTCGACGTGGGAGAGCAGTACTTC.

The rearrangement uses TRBV4-1 and TRBJ1-6; D remains ambiguous. Germline-derived CDR1 and CDR2 are MGHRA and YSYEKL. The CDR3 is 16 amino acids. V was shortened by 1 base and J by 2 bases, with 9 bases between the two germline ends. CDR3 DNA sequence: TGCGCCAGCAGCCAAGTCGGGGAAACCTATAATTCACCCCTCCACTTT. It encodes CASSQVGETYNSPLHF.

This clonotype was found a few times. This rearrangement joins TRBV4-1 to TRBJ2-4, with D possibly being TRBD2 (7 bases). This CDR3 spans 18 amino acids. V gave up 3 bases and J gave up 0 bases, with 18 bases separating them. CDR1 MGHRA and CDR2 YSYEKL come from the germline V gene. The CDR3 sequence: CASSQGGGVPLAKNIQYF. In DNA form, the CDR3 reads TGCGCCAGCAGCCAGGGCGGGGGCGTCCCTCTAGCCAAAAACATTCAGTACTTC.

This clonotype was picked up a small number of times. This rearrangement joins TRBV11-2 to TRBJ1-1, with 7 nucleotides matching TRBD1. The CDR3 consists of 16 residues. CDR1 and CDR2 (germline): SGHAT, FQNNGV. J was trimmed by 3 bases and V by 5 bases; bases with no gene match: 12. CDR3 bases: TGTGCCAGCAGCCCCCTGGGAGGGGGCCGGGACACTGAAGCTTTCTTT. It yields the protein CASSPLGGGRDTEAFF.

This clonotype was seen a handful of times. This chain links TRBV5-1 with TRBJ2-1; D unclear. Trimming took 0 bases from V and 0 from J, leaving 7 bases between them. The CDR3 has 15 amino acids. Germline V lookup: CDR1 SGHRS, CDR2 YFSETQ. CDR3 sequence: CASSLVVDSYNEQFF. The CDR3 DNA is TGCGCCAGCAGCTTGGTAGTAGACTCCTACAATGAGCAGTTCTTC.

This clonotype was detected a few times. This chain links TRBV5-1 with TRBJ2-7; the match to TRBD1 covers 8 bases. Germline V lookup: CDR1 SGHRS, CDR2 YFSETQ. Trimming removed 2 bases from V and 4 bases from J; junction bases left unmatched: 5. There are 14 residues in the CDR3. The CDR3 nucleotides are TGCGCCAGCAGCTTTGGACAGGGAATGTACGAGCAGTACTTC. The encoded protein is CASSFGQGMYEQYF. Using reference TRBV5-1 and TRBJ2-7 for the parts outside the CDR3, the full variable domain is KAGVTQTPRYLIKTRGQQVTLSCSPISGHRSVSWYQQTPGQGLQFLFEYFSETQRNKGNFPGRFSGRQFSNSRSEMNVSTLELGDSALYLCASSFGQGMYEQYFGPGTRLTVT.

This clonotype came up many times. J is TRBJ1-5 and V is TRBV20-1; D possibly corresponds to TRBD1 (5 bases). CDR3 length: 15 amino acids. Trimming pared 2 bases from V and 3 bases from J, leaving 14 bases between. Germline-derived CDR1 and CDR2 are DFQATT and SNEGSKA (reference sequence). The CDR3 DNA sequence: TGCAGTGCTAGATTAGGGCAGGGCTACAATCAGCCCCAGCATTTT. Translated: CSARLGQGYNQPQHF.

This clonotype turned up a few times. The chain is built from TRBV19 and TRBJ2-4, with 10 bases identical to TRBD1. Germline lookup yields CDR1 LNHDA and CDR2 SQIVND (reference sequence). This CDR3 is built from 15 residues. After removal of 4 bases from V and 4 bases from J, the junction contained 4 bases not matched to a gene. CDR3 in amino acids: CASSTDRGLKNIQYF. The CDR3 DNA is TGTGCCAGTAGTACCGACAGGGGGCTGAAAAACATTCAGTACTTC.

This clonotype was recorded a few times. This chain joins TRBV4-1 and TRBJ1-5; 11 bases agree with TRBD1. The germline V gene encodes CDR1 MGHRA and CDR2 YSYEKL. The CDR3 runs 14 residues. J lost 6 bases, V lost 5 bases, and 3 bases had no gene match. The CDR3 protein is CASSTGQGAQPQHF. CDR3 sequence (DNA): TGCGCCAGCAGCACCGGACAGGGGGCTCAGCCCCAGCATTTT.

The chain couples TRBV20-1 to TRBJ2-1, with 8 bases identical to TRBD2. Per the germline V gene, CDR1 is DFQATT and CDR2 is SNEGSKA (reference sequence). The junction had 7 bases not matched to a gene; V was cut back by 3 bases and J by 9 bases. There are 13 residues in the CDR3. For the CDR3, the DNA is TGCAGTGCTAGCCCACTAGCGGACACTGAGCAGTTCTTC. Translated: CSASPLADTEQFF.

The rearrangement joins TRBV7-8 to TRBJ2-1, with 11 bases lining up with TRBD2. The V gene's germline CDR1 is SGHVS and CDR2 FQNEAQ. This CDR3 contains 17 residues. The J segment lost 12 bases and the V segment lost 1 base, leaving 14 bases of the junction unmatched. CDR3 nucleotide sequence: TGTGCCAGCAGCTTAGAGGGACTAGCGGCAGGGGTTATAACGCAGTTCTTC. Translation gives CASSLEGLAAGVITQFF.

This clonotype turned up a few times. The chain joins TRBV14 to TRBJ2-7; perhaps D is TRBD1 or TRBD2 (5 bases each). Germline loops: CDR1 SGHDN, CDR2 FVKESK. V was pared by 1 base and J by 2 bases, with 15 bases between. The CDR3 consists of 16 residues. CDR3 coding DNA: TGTGCCAGCAGCCAAGGACGGGGCGGTTGGACCTACGAGCAGTACTTC. This translates into CASSQGRGGWTYEQYF.

The chain is built from TRBV4-1 and TRBJ1-1; possibly TRBD1 for D (5 bases). Looked up from germline, CDR1 is MGHRA and CDR2 is YSYEKL. The V end was cut by 11 bases, the J end by 0 bases, with 13 bases between. The CDR3 has 13 residues. The CDR3 spells CAGAVGLNTEAFF. CDR3 nucleotide sequence: TGCGCCGGGGCCGTCGGCTTGAACACTGAAGCTTTCTTT.

This clonotype has only a few counts. The chain joins TRBV5-1 to TRBJ1-3; D not certain. The CDR3 spans 13 residues. Germline CDR1 and CDR2: SGHRS and YFSETQ. V lost 5 bases and J lost 4, with 10 bases in between. In DNA form, the CDR3 reads TGCGCCAGCAGGGAAGGGTACGGAAACACCATATATTTT. Its translation: CASREGYGNTIYF.

This clonotype was seen ten or more times. One end of the junction is discordant with germline, which a read error may explain. The chain carries TRBV5-1 and TRBJ2-7, with D possibly TRBD2 on 6 matching bases. The CDR3 loop spans 14 amino acids. Looked up from germline, CDR1 is SGHRS and CDR2 is YFSETQ. This CDR3 is CASSPGTGAYEQYF. As DNA, the CDR3 is TGTGCCAGCAGTCCGGGGACTGGGGCCTACGAGCAGTACTTC. Combining the CDR3 with reference TRBV5-1 and TRBJ2-7 gives the whole variable domain KAGVTQTPRYLIKTRGQQVTLSCSPISGHRSVSWYQQTPGQGLQFLFEYFSETQRNKGNFPGRFSGRQFSNSRSEMNVSTLELGDSALYLCASSPGTGAYEQYFGPGTRLTVT.

V usage is TRBV5-1 and J usage is TRBJ2-5, with D possibly TRBD2 on 6 matching bases. CDR3 size: 16 residues. Per germline, CDR1 SGHRS and CDR2 YFSETQ. V dropped 4 bases and J dropped 5 bases, with 21 bases sitting between them. The CDR3 here is CASSDLGVLAGETQYF. For the CDR3, the DNA is TGCGCCAGCAGCGACCTCGGGGTACTAGCTGGGGAGACCCAGTACTTC. The full variable domain, completed using reference TRBV5-1 and TRBJ2-5, is KAGVTQTPRYLIKTRGQQVTLSCSPISGHRSVSWYQQTPGQGLQFLFEYFSETQRNKGNFPGRFSGRQFSNSRSEMNVSTLELGDSALYLCASSDLGVLAGETQYFGPGTRLLVL.

This chain's CDR3 is CASSLVGEDRYGYTF. The DNA of the CDR3 is TGTGCCAGCAGCTTAGTCGGGGAGGATAGGTATGGCTACACCTTC. The chain carries TRBV7-9 and TRBJ1-2; no reliable D call. This CDR3 has 15 residues. V was pared by 1 base and J by 5 bases, with 14 bases between. Looked up from germline, CDR1 is SEHNR and CDR2 is FQNEAQ (reference sequence).

The chain uses TRBV20-1 and TRBJ2-7; D is undetermined. Trimming left V 0 bases short and J 5 bases short, with 14 bases between. The CDR3 is 14 residues long. The germline V gene has CDR1 DFQATT and CDR2 SNEGSKA (reference sequence). The CDR3 sequence is CSARDPTVSHEQYF. The DNA for the CDR3 is TGCAGTGCTAGAGATCCGACCGTTAGCCACGAGCAGTACTTC.

The CDR3 protein is CASSTDYRKDEQYF. The CDR3 nucleotides are TGTGCCAGCTCAACGGACTACCGAAAGGACGAGCAGTACTTC. The V and J genes are TRBV18 and TRBJ2-7, with D possibly matching TRBD2 (6 bases). Germline lookup yields CDR1 KGHSH and CDR2 LQKENI. V lost 5 bases, J lost 5 bases, and 16 bases lay in between. CDR3 length: 14 residues.

This clonotype was observed a few times. This chain links TRBV25-1 with TRBJ1-3; TRBD1 is a possible D gene (5 bases). Trimming cost V 3 bases and J 2 bases, with 17 bases left between them. Germline assignment: CDR1 MGHDK and CDR2 SYGVNS. This CDR3 has 17 amino acids. This chain's CDR3 is CASSDSLGQGAGNTIYF. The DNA for the CDR3 is TGTGCCAGCAGTGATTCACTTGGACAAGGAGCTGGAAACACCATATATTTT.

This clonotype came up a few times. This chain connects TRBV2 to TRBJ2-1, with 7 bases lining up with TRBD2. This CDR3 contains 12 residues. Losses at the gene ends were 3 bases for V and 14 bases for J; bases not matched to a gene: 7. The germline CDR1 and CDR2 sequences are SNHLY and FYNNEI. The CDR3 region has the DNA TGTGCCAGCAGTGATCCACGGACTAGTGAGTTCTTC. This encodes CASSDPRTSEFF. The complete variable domain, with remaining parts taken from reference TRBV2 and TRBJ2-1, reads EPEVTQTPSHQVTQMGQEVILRCVPISNHLYFYWYRQILGQKVEFLVSFYNNEISEKSEIFDDQFSVERPDGSNFTLKIRSTKLEDSAMYFCASSDPRTSEFFGPGTRLTVL.

This clonotype has more than one count but fewer than ten. V is TRBV5-1 and J is TRBJ2-1; D ambiguous. The germline V gene encodes CDR1 SGHRS and CDR2 YFSETQ. The V end was cut by 0 bases, the J end by 13 bases, with 11 bases between. This CDR3 contains 12 residues. CDR3 nucleotides: TGCGCCAGCAGCTTGGAAGGCCCAGCTCAGTTCTTC. Translated, it gives CASSLEGPAQFF.

The chain combines TRBV20-1 with TRBJ2-7; 8 bases align to TRBD2. There are 13 residues in the CDR3. V shed 2 bases and J 2 bases; nucleotides not matched to a gene: 2. From germline, CDR1 is DFQATT and CDR2 SNEGSKA (reference sequence). The CDR3 bases are TGCAGTGCTAGACACGGGAGGGCCTACGAGCAGTACTTC. The encoded protein is CSARHGRAYEQYF.

V and J are TRBV29-1 and TRBJ2-2; 12 bases fit TRBD1. V was pared by 6 bases and J by 8 bases, with 7 bases of the junction left unmatched. The V gene's germline CDR1 is SQVTM and CDR2 ANQGSEA. This CDR3 has 14 residues. CDR3 amino acids: CSVRSGQGAGELFF. In DNA form, the CDR3 reads TGCAGCGTCCGATCGGGACAGGGGGCAGGGGAGCTGTTTTTT.

A few counts support this clonotype. This chain uses TRBV5-6 with TRBJ2-1; no firm D call. Germline-derived CDR1 and CDR2 are SGHDT and YYEEEE. The CDR3 consists of 11 residues. V was cut by 0 bases and J by 15 bases, with 10 bases left in between. This CDR3 is CASSLDGSGFF. The DNA for the CDR3 is TGTGCCAGCAGCTTGGATGGTTCTGGGTTCTTC.

This clonotype was seen more than once but under ten times. The chain uses TRBV14 and TRBJ1-5, with D possibly TRBD1 on 5 matching bases. Germline CDR1 SGHDN, CDR2 FVKESK. V was shortened by 3 bases and J by 6 bases, with 12 bases between the two germline ends. The length of the CDR3 is 14 residues. CDR3 in DNA: TGTGCCAGCAGCCACGGGGGGTTCGGTCAGCCCCAGCATTTT. This codes for CASSHGGFGQPQHF. The variable domain in full, completed from reference TRBV14 and TRBJ1-5, reads EAGVTQFPSHSVIEKGQTVTLRCDPISGHDNLYWYRRVMGKEIKFLLHFVKESKQDESGMPNNRFLAERTGGTYSTLKVQPAELEDSGVYFCASSHGGFGQPQHFGDGTRLSIL.

The V and J genes are TRBV4-2 and TRBJ2-7; D is tentatively TRBD1 or TRBD2 (6 bases each). Deletions cut 4 bases from V and 5 bases from J, with 18 bases between. Germline V CDR1 and CDR2: LGHNA, YNFKEQ. There are 15 residues in the CDR3. CDR3 loop: CASSPDRGAVNEQYF. The DNA of the CDR3 is TGTGCCAGCAGCCCGGATAGGGGGGCGGTTAACGAGCAGTACTTC.